One sample yielded the 27 T cell receptor beta chains listed below, sequenced in a study of blood T cell repertoires in COVID-19 (dated by TCRdb to the early 2020s). Library generation was performed with the immunoSEQ multiplex PCR assay. TCRdb carries this immuneACCESS record with in-frame sequences only. Its versions omit some clonotypes, under half of them owing to an unresolved V gene in the studies checked, with the rest unexplained. The sample table shows hundreds of thousands of clones, and just under 90% are seen once. The ten largest clones represent around 9.3% of the sample. Sequenced: PBMCs or T cells enriched from blood (not recorded which). Receptor source: a woman aged 45-60 years who had recovered from COVID-19.

The chain joins TRBV5-1 to TRBJ2-5; 7 bases align to TRBD2. V shed 0 bases and J 5 bases; nucleotides not matched to a gene: 7. The CDR3 loop spans 15 amino acids. CDR1 SGHRS and CDR2 YFSETQ come from the germline V gene. CDR3 amino acids: CASSLVSRGGETQYF. CDR3 nucleotides: TGCGCCAGCAGCTTGGTATCACGGGGAGGGGAGACCCAGTACTTC.

This clone was detected only once. The chain recombines TRBV5-4 with TRBJ1-1; tentative D call: TRBD1 (5 bases). The CDR3 loop spans 15 amino acids. Trimming removed 5 bases from V and 3 bases from J, with 17 bases in between. CDR1 and CDR2 from the germline V gene are SGHNT and YYREEE (reference sequence). In nucleotides, the CDR3 is TGTGCCAGCAGGGTTGAGGTAGGGACTTACACTGAAGCTTTCTTT. Translated: CASRVEVGTYTEAFF.

The genes are TRBV24-1 and TRBJ1-5; D gene unclear. Trimming left V 2 bases short and J 6 bases short, with 4 bases between. The CDR3 has 12 amino acids. From germline, CDR1 is KGHDR and CDR2 SFDVKD. The CDR3 bases are TGTGCCACCAGTGATTCAGGTCAGCCCCAGCATTTT. Residues: CATSDSGQPQHF.

J is TRBJ1-2 and V is TRBV5-1; 8 bases agree with TRBD1. This CDR3 region has 17 residues. J gave up 3 bases and V 4 bases, and 14 bases lay outside the gene matches. Germline CDR1 SGHRS, CDR2 YFSETQ. The CDR3 DNA follows: TGCGCCAGCAGCCGTACCTTAGACAGGGGAAGGGACTATGGCTACACCTTC. This encodes CASSRTLDRGRDYGYTF.

The V call is TRBV30, the J call TRBJ1-4, with no clear D. V was shortened by 4 bases and J by 6 bases, with 9 bases between the two germline ends. Per the germline V gene, CDR1 is GTSNPN and CDR2 is SVGIG (reference sequence). The CDR3 loop spans 12 amino acids. This CDR3 reads CAWMGGDEKLFF. Written as DNA, the CDR3 is TGTGCCTGGATGGGCGGGGATGAAAAACTGTTTTTT.

The V call is TRBV7-2, the J call TRBJ1-2, with D unresolved. Trimming took 2 bases from V and 7 from J, leaving 20 bases between them. Germline V lookup: CDR1 SGHTA, CDR2 FQGNSA. The CDR3 spans 16 residues. The CDR3 sequence: CASSLLLTSGIGGYTF. The DNA of the CDR3 is TGTGCCAGCAGCTTACTCTTAACGTCCGGGATTGGTGGCTACACCTTC. Combining the CDR3 with reference TRBV7-2 and TRBJ1-2 gives the whole variable domain GAGVSQSPSNKVTEKGKDVELRCDPISGHTALYWYRQSLGQGLEFLIYFQGNSAPDKSGLPSDRFSAERTGGSVSTLTIQRTQQEDSAVYLCASSLLLTSGIGGYTFGSGTRLTVV.

The chain recombines TRBV4-3 with TRBJ1-6, with D tentatively TRBD1 (6 bases). Germline lookup yields CDR1 LGHNA and CDR2 YSLEER. Between the trimmed V and J ends, which lost 2 bases and 6 bases, there was a span of 17 bases. The CDR3 contains 17 residues. CDR3 region: CASSQFGQSYLNSPLHF. CDR3 DNA: TGCGCCAGCAGCCAATTCGGACAGTCCTACCTTAATTCACCCCTCCACTTT.

This chain joins TRBV7-9 and TRBJ1-5; D is perhaps TRBD1 (5 bases). V was shortened by 6 bases and J by 7 bases, with 25 bases between the two germline ends. Germline CDR1 reads SEHNR; CDR2 reads FQNEAQ (reference sequence). The length of the CDR3 is 17 residues. The CDR3 reads CASSKGNGGSPGQPQHF. The DNA of the CDR3 is TGTGCCAGCAGTAAGGGGAATGGCGGCAGTCCAGGGCAGCCCCAGCATTTT. The whole variable domain, filled in from reference TRBV7-9 and TRBJ1-5, reads DTGVSQNPRHKITKRGQNVTFRCDPISEHNRLYWYRQTLGQGPEFLTYFQNEAQLEKSRLLSDRFSAERPKGSFSTLEIQRTEQGDSAMYLCASSKGNGGSPGQPQHFGDGTRLSIL.

CDR3 in amino acids: CASRFTGVSPYNEQFF. DNA for the CDR3: TGTGCCAGTAGATTCACCGGGGTTAGTCCCTACAATGAGCAGTTCTTC. The V call is TRBV19, the J call TRBJ2-1; weak D call: TRBD2 (5 bases). Looked up from germline, CDR1 is LNHDA and CDR2 is SQIVND (reference sequence). Trimming left V 6 bases short and J 2 bases short, with 17 bases between. The CDR3 loop spans 16 amino acids.

V usage is TRBV10-3 and J usage is TRBJ2-1, with 7 bases identical to TRBD1. The junction had 5 bases not matched to a gene; V was cut back by 9 bases and J by 0 bases. The germline CDR1 and CDR2 sequences are ENHRY and SYGVKD. The length of the CDR3 is 14 residues. The CDR3 spells CAMKGQNSYNEQFF. The CDR3 DNA reads as TGTGCCATGAAGGGACAGAACTCCTACAATGAGCAGTTCTTC.

J is TRBJ1-1 and V is TRBV28; D call uncertain. The germline CDR1 and CDR2 sequences are MDHEN and SYDVKM. The CDR3 is 13 amino acids. V was clipped by 6 bases and J by 0 bases, with 8 bases between them. The CDR3 nucleotides read TGTGCCAGCAGGACTACGTTGAACACTGAAGCTTTCTTT. It translates to CASRTTLNTEAFF.

The gene calls are TRBV27 and TRBJ1-2; possible D gene TRBD1, 5 bases. Trimming removed 6 bases at V and 8 bases at J, with 10 bases between. This CDR3 has 11 amino acids. Germline CDR1 is MNHEY and CDR2 is SMNVEV (reference sequence). CDR3 sequence (DNA): TGTGCCAGCAGGGCAGGGCGGGGCTACACCTTC. It translates to CASRAGRGYTF.

This chain connects TRBV10-3 to TRBJ1-1; TRBD1 matches at 7 bases. Germline CDR1 and CDR2: ENHRY and SYGVKD. The V and J ends lost 6 bases and 6 bases, in that order; junction bases with no gene match: 7. The CDR3 consists of 13 residues. The CDR3 reads CAIRGDSRSEAFF. CDR3 DNA sequence: TGTGCCATCAGAGGGGACAGTAGATCTGAAGCTTTCTTT.

The chain links TRBV6-1 to TRBJ1-2; TRBD1 is a possible D gene (5 bases). The germline V gene encodes CDR1 MNHNS and CDR2 SASEGT. Between the trimmed V and J ends, which lost 3 bases and 14 bases, there was a span of 19 bases. The CDR3 consists of 13 residues. CDR3 in DNA: TGTGCCAGCAGTGACCTGACAGACAGCCCTGTTACCTTC. This encodes CASSDLTDSPVTF.

The V call is TRBV7-3, the J call TRBJ2-1; 9 bases align to TRBD1. V lost 5 bases and J lost 1; bases outside the gene matches: 6. The CDR3 is 16 residues long. CDR1 SGHTA and CDR2 FQGTGA come from the germline V gene. The CDR3 DNA sequence: TGTGCCAGCAGCCCCCCGGACAGGGGATCCTACAATGAGCAGTTCTTC. Protein sequence: CASSPPDRGSYNEQFF.

Points on this clone: Germline and junction disagree at one end, which may indicate a read error. The V and J genes are TRBV19 and TRBJ1-2; TRBD1 agrees at 8 bases. This CDR3 contains 12 residues. From germline, CDR1 is LNHDA and CDR2 SQIVND (reference sequence). CDR3 in amino acids: CASRDRIYRYTF. The CDR3 nucleotides are TGTGCCAGCAGGGACAGGATCTATCGCTACACCTTC.

V gene TRBV9 combines with J gene TRBJ1-1; TRBD1 matches at 11 bases. Germline lookup yields CDR1 SGDLS and CDR2 YYNGEE. After removal of 3 bases from V and 0 bases from J, the junction contained 4 bases not matched to a gene. The CDR3 contains 16 residues. CDR3 sequence reads: CASSAGTGGVNTEAFF. CDR3 bases: TGTGCCAGCAGCGCGGGGACAGGGGGGGTGAACACTGAAGCTTTCTTT.

The chain has TRBV13 and TRBJ2-7; no definite D call. The germline V and J ends were trimmed by 5 bases and 1 base, with 6 bases remaining between them. Germline loops: CDR1 PRHDT, CDR2 FYEKMQ (reference sequence). CDR3 length equals 12 residues. The CDR3 protein is CASSHRSYEQYF. In DNA, the CDR3 is TGTGCCAGCAGCCACCGGTCCTACGAGCAGTACTTC.

V usage is TRBV3-1 (or the pseudogene TRBV3-2) and J usage is TRBJ1-2; D remains unclear. The germline CDR1 and CDR2 sequences are LGHDT and YNNKEL (reference sequence). Trimming shortened V by 4 bases and J by 8 bases, and 14 bases separated the two germline ends. CDR3 length: 13 amino acids. CDR3 DNA sequence: TGTGCCAGCAGCCCCCCGGGAGGCGTAGGCTACACCTTC. Protein product: CASSPPGGVGYTF.

The chain recombines TRBV6-4 with TRBJ2-1, with TRBD2 matching over 15 bases. In germline, CDR1 is MRHNA, CDR2 SNTAGT. With V trimmed by 6 bases and J by 4 bases, 4 bases remained unmatched. This CDR3 spans 16 amino acids. DNA of the CDR3: TGTGCCAGCAGCAGGACTAGCGGGGGGGCTTACAATGAGCAGTTCTTC. This codes for CASSRTSGGAYNEQFF.

CDR3: CASSLQGARTEAFF. In DNA, the CDR3 is TGTGCCAGCAGTTTACAGGGGGCCCGAACTGAAGCTTTCTTT. The chain recombines TRBV6-5 with TRBJ1-1; 9 bases match TRBD1. CDR3 length: 14 amino acids. Germline-derived CDR1 and CDR2 are MNHEY and SVGAGI. J gave up 5 bases and V 4 bases, and 5 bases lay outside the gene matches.

The V gene is TRBV4-1, the J gene TRBJ2-7; TRBD1 matches 10 bases. The germline V gene encodes CDR1 MGHRA and CDR2 YSYEKL. This CDR3 contains 19 residues. Unmatched junction bases numbered 17, after V lost 3 bases and J lost 3 bases. This chain's CDR3 is CASSQAGTGVPFGYYEQYF. DNA for the CDR3: TGCGCCAGCAGCCAGGCCGGGACAGGGGTCCCCTTCGGATACTACGAGCAGTACTTC.

This sequence joins TRBV27 and TRBJ2-3; D is unresolved. V lost 3 bases and J lost 2, with 6 bases in between. This CDR3 has 13 amino acids. The V gene's germline CDR1 is MNHEY and CDR2 SMNVEV (reference sequence). The chain's CDR3 is CASSFGPTDTQYF. CDR3 nucleotides: TGTGCCAGCAGTTTCGGTCCCACAGATACGCAGTATTTT.

The rearrangement links TRBV3-1 (or the pseudogene TRBV3-2) to TRBJ1-6; D uncertain. CDR3 length equals 15 residues. Trimming cost V 4 bases and J 9 bases, with 16 bases left between them. CDR1 and CDR2 (germline): LGHDT, YNNKEL (reference sequence). The CDR3 DNA reads TGTGCCAGCAGCCTGAGCGGGTCCCGGGGTTCACCCCTCCACTTT. Translating gives CASSLSGSRGSPLHF.

This chain links TRBV7-2 with TRBJ1-6; 7 bases are shared with TRBD1. The CDR3 contains 18 residues. J gave up 4 bases and V 4 bases, and 13 bases lay outside the gene matches. Germline V gene sequence: CDR1 SGHTA, CDR2 FQGNSA. CDR3 DNA sequence: TGTGCCAGCAGCTCATGGACCGGGACAGTGGGGTATAATTCACCCCTCCACTTT. Residues: CASSSWTGTVGYNSPLHF.

This chain connects TRBV5-6 to TRBJ1-2; TRBD1 matches 8 bases. V was clipped by 3 bases and J by 4 bases; unmatched bases: 5. Germline CDR1 is SGHDT and CDR2 is YYEEEE. The CDR3 contains 14 residues. For the CDR3, the DNA is TGTGCCAGCAGCTCAGGGGGCTTGAGCTATGGCTACACCTTC. It translates to CASSSGGLSYGYTF. The variable domain in full, with the rest retrieved from reference TRBV5-6 and TRBJ1-2, is DAGVTQSPTHLIKTRGQQVTLRCSPKSGHDTVSWYQQALGQGPQFIFQYYEEEERQRGNFPDRFSGHQFPNYSSELNVNALLLGDSALYLCASSSGGLSYGYTFGSGTRLTVV.

This rearrangement joins TRBV28 to TRBJ1-4; D unclear. Germline V gene sequence: CDR1 MDHEN, CDR2 SYDVKM. V lost 1 base and J lost 1, with 7 bases in between. CDR3 length equals 15 residues. Here the CDR3 DNA reads TGTGCCAGCAGTTTATTTGGGAGAACTAATGAAAAACTGTTTTTT. It encodes CASSLFGRTNEKLFF. Using reference TRBV28 and TRBJ1-4 for the parts outside the CDR3, the full variable domain is DVKVTQSSRYLVKRTGEKVFLECVQDMDHENMFWYRQDPGLGLRLIYFSYDVKMKEKGDIPEGYSVSREKKERFSLILESASTNQTSMYLCASSLFGRTNEKLFFGSGTQLSVL.